The 3 T cell receptor beta chains below come from one sample, sequenced in a study of T-cell reconstitution after alpha-beta-depleted transplantation in children. Molecular barcoding with unique molecular identifiers was used for the TCRbeta library. TCRdb re-called the PCR reads through MiXCR, storing one row per CDR3 protein. The sample shows about 980,000 distinct CDR3 sequences, about 26% of them seen only once. The sequenced sample was PBMCs, mostly from graft donor cells, obtained 360 days after TCRalphabeta/CD19-depleted stem cell transplant. The receptor source for this set is a boy under two years old who had a stem cell transplant for SCID, so the T cells may come from the graft donor.

This clonotype was found a few times. The chain couples TRBV9 to TRBJ2-2, with 11 bases identical to TRBD2. CDR3 length: 15 residues. Germline V gives CDR1 SGDLS, CDR2 YYNGEE. The V gene end was trimmed by 4 bases and the J gene end by 4 bases; junction bases not matched to a gene: 3. The CDR3 nucleotides are TGTGCCAGCAGCAAAGGGACTAGCGGCACCGGGGAGCTGTTTTTT. This sequence encodes CASSKGTSGTGELFF.

This clonotype has more than one count but fewer than ten. The gene calls are TRBV27 and TRBJ2-6, with D maybe TRBD2 (5 bases). The germline V gene encodes CDR1 MNHEY and CDR2 SMNVEV (reference sequence). The CDR3 totals 17 residues. The V end was cut by 5 bases, the J end by 3 bases, with 17 bases between. DNA for the CDR3: TGTGCCAGCAGTCCCAGGAGAGCGGCCAGTGGGGCCAACGTCCTGACTTTC. It is translated as CASSPRRAASGANVLTF.

The chain carries TRBV10-3 and TRBJ2-7, with TRBD2 identical over 8 bases. Germline V gene sequence: CDR1 ENHRY, CDR2 SYGVKD. The CDR3 has 12 residues. J lost 3 bases, V lost 8 bases, and 3 bases had no gene match. The CDR3 loop reads CAIGGGNYEQYF. CDR3 bases: TGTGCCATCGGCGGGGGGAACTACGAGCAGTACTTC.